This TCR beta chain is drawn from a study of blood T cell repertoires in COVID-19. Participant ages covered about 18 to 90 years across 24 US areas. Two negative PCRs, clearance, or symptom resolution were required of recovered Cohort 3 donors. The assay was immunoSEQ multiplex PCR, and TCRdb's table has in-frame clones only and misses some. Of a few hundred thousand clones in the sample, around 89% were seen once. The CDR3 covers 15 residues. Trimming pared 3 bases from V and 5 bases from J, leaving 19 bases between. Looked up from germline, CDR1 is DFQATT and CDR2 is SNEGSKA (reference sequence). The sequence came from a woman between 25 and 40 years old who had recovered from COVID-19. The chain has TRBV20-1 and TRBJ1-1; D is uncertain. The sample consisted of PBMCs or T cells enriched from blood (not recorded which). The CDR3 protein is CSASKPRAPGTEAFF. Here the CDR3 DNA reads TGCAGTGCTAGTAAGCCGAGGGCCCCGGGAACTGAAGCTTTCTTT.